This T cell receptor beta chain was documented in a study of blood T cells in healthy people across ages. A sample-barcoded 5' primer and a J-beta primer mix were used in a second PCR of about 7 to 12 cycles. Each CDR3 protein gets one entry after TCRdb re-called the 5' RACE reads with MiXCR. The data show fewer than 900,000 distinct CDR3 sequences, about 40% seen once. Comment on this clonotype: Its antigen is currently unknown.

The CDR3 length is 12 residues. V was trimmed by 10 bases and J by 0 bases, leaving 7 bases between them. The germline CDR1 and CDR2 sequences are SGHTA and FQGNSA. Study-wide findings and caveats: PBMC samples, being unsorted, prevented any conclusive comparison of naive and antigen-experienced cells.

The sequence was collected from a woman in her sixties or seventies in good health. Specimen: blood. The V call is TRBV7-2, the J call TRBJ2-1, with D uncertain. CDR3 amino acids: CATRGSYNEQFF. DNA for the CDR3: TGTGCCACCCGCGGCTCCTACAATGAGCAGTTCTTC.